This record covers a single T cell receptor (beta chain). The antigen is unknown. The V segment lost 5 bases and the J segment 11 bases; nucleotides outside the gene matches: 8. The CDR3 loop spans 14 amino acids. The germline V gene has CDR1 GTSNPN and CDR2 SVGIG (reference sequence). These data belong to a study of shared clonotypes between healthy human individuals. For the study at large: Donor composition was a couple of women and three men, aged 18 to 49.

Using approximately 190 ng DNA, about 30,000 T cell genomes, the sorted-subset replicate PCRs were run. The repertoire was sequenced with immunoSEQ multiplex PCR; TCRdb's copy has only in-frame clones and lacks some. Of about 1 million clones listed, about 74% are singletons. General study results and limits: Among the subsets, naive ones generally showed larger estimated richness than memory ones. Clonotypes not shared had lower generation probabilities than those common to all four donors.

The chain recombines TRBV30 with TRBJ2-1; TRBD2 aligns across 14 bases. The material sequenced was memory CD4+ T cells sorted from blood. The subset is: CD45RA-negative fraction. This sequence was found in a man aged 18 to 30 in good health. Here the CDR3 reads CAWGPGLAGDQQFF. The CDR3 nucleotides read TGTGCCTGGGGACCGGGACTAGCGGGAGATCAGCAGTTCTTC.